One and the same sample provided the 6 T cell receptor beta chains below, sequenced in a study of T cell responses to AZD1222 COVID-19 vaccine. The repertoire was sequenced with immunoSEQ multiplex PCR; TCRdb's copy has only in-frame clones and lacks some. The data hold 130,000 to 150,000 clones, with under 95% observed a single time. Here the sequenced sample was peripheral blood, taken on day 0 of AZD1222 vaccination. These receptors were taken from an adult in good health.

The V gene is TRBV3-1 (or the pseudogene TRBV3-2), the J gene TRBJ1-1; 8 bases fit TRBD1. V was pared by 7 bases and J by 5 bases, with 9 bases of the junction left unmatched. CDR1 and CDR2 (germline): LGHDT, YNNKEL (reference sequence). The CDR3 runs 14 residues. CDR3 residues: CASTMTGAGTEAFF. The CDR3 nucleotides are TGTGCCAGCACCATGACAGGGGCAGGGACTGAAGCTTTCTTT.

The gene calls are TRBV4-1 and TRBJ2-5; 7 nucleotides line up with TRBD1. CDR3 length: 15 residues. V lost 3 bases and J lost 4; bases outside the gene matches: 8. CDR1 MGHRA and CDR2 YSYEKL come from the germline V gene. DNA for the CDR3: TGCGCCAGCAGCCACAGGGGGAATGGTGGAGAGACCCAGTACTTC. Translating gives CASSHRGNGGETQYF.

The rearrangement uses TRBV28 and TRBJ2-7; D is undetermined. Trimming removed 6 bases from V and 3 bases from J, with 15 bases in between. The CDR3 spans 14 residues. Germline V gene data show CDR1 as MDHEN and CDR2 as SYDVKM. The CDR3 sequence is CASRNSAQYYEQYF. CDR3 DNA: TGTGCCAGCAGGAACAGCGCCCAGTACTACGAGCAGTACTTC.

The chain is built from TRBV10-2 and TRBJ2-7; D remains unclear. This CDR3 has 11 residues. V shed 5 bases and J shed 3 bases, with 5 bases lying between them. From germline, CDR1 is WSHSY and CDR2 SAAADI. CDR3 nucleotides: TGCGCCAGCAGTTATAACTACGAGCAGTACTTC. Protein: CASSYNYEQYF.

The chain combines TRBV11-3 with TRBJ1-2, with TRBD1 matching 7 bases. The CDR3 runs to 14 residues. Trimming removed 0 bases from V and 7 bases from J; junction bases left unmatched: 5. From germline, CDR1 is SGHNT and CDR2 YENEEA. The CDR3 here is CASSLDHRGGGYTF. CDR3 sequence (DNA): TGTGCCAGCAGCTTAGACCACAGGGGAGGTGGCTACACCTTC.

The chain recombines TRBV7-9 with TRBJ2-1; D call uncertain. The length of the CDR3 is 12 residues. Deletions cut 2 bases from V and 4 bases from J, with 3 bases between. The germline V gene encodes CDR1 SEHNR and CDR2 FQNEAQ (reference sequence). CDR3 DNA: TGTGCCAGCAGCTTATATTACAATGAGCAGTTCTTC. This gives the protein CASSLYYNEQFF.